This entry lists 25 T cell receptor beta chains sequenced from one sample in a study of blood T cell repertoires in COVID-19 (dated by TCRdb to between 2020 and 2021). The library was prepared using the immunoSEQ multiplex PCR assay. As stored in TCRdb, this immuneACCESS dataset retains in-frame rearrangements with V and J assigned. A fraction of the clones does not appear; measured against another copy, unresolved V genes explain less than half of the discrepancy, and the remainder lacks a known reason. This sample is represented by some 200,000 clones; around 81% of them were singletons. 0.95% of the sample rests with the top ten. Material: peripheral blood. All receptors derive from a man in his 60s with COVID-19, enrolled during active disease.

The chain couples TRBV5-1 to TRBJ2-2, with 10 bases that match TRBD2. There are 15 residues in the CDR3. Per germline, CDR1 SGHRS and CDR2 YFSETQ. V was pared by 4 bases and J by 5 bases, with 5 bases of the junction left unmatched. The CDR3 sequence: CASSELAGKTGELFF. The CDR3 region has the DNA TGCGCCAGCAGCGAACTAGCGGGAAAAACCGGGGAGCTGTTTTTT.

Here the CDR3 reads CASSPTSGSPGDTQYF. CDR3 sequence (DNA): TGTGCCAGCAGCCCGACTAGCGGGTCCCCTGGAGATACGCAGTATTTT. V gene TRBV3-1 (or the pseudogene TRBV3-2) combines with J gene TRBJ2-3; TRBD2 matches at 10 bases. The CDR3 runs to 16 residues. V lost 4 bases to trimming and J lost 5 bases; unmatched junction nucleotides: 9. Germline CDR1 LGHDT, CDR2 YNNKEL (reference sequence).

The chain employs TRBV29-1 and TRBJ1-1, with no clear D. The V and J ends lost 7 bases and 7 bases respectively, with 13 bases between them. The CDR3 extends over 11 amino acids. CDR1 is SQVTM, CDR2 ANQGSEA, per germline. CDR3 sequence (DNA): TGCAGCGCCGCTCGTGTCGGTGAAGCTTTCTTT. Translated, it gives CSAARVGEAFF.

The J gene is TRBJ2-3, the V gene TRBV5-1; 9 bases map to TRBD2. With V trimmed by 2 bases and J by 1 base, 8 bases remained unmatched. The germline V gene has CDR1 SGHRS and CDR2 YFSETQ. CDR3 length: 17 residues. CDR3 sequence: CASSLLAGGPGTDTQYF. DNA of the CDR3: TGCGCCAGCAGCTTATTGGCGGGAGGGCCCGGCACAGATACGCAGTATTTT.

The rearrangement links TRBV6-5 to TRBJ2-7; TRBD2 aligns across 14 bases. In germline, CDR1 is MNHEY, CDR2 SVGAGI. V trimming: 6 bases; J trimming: 4 bases; junction bases outside the gene matches: 5. The CDR3 consists of 15 residues. The CDR3 here is CASRTSGRAVYEQYF. The CDR3 DNA follows: TGTGCCAGCAGGACTAGCGGGAGGGCGGTATACGAGCAGTACTTC.

V gene TRBV6-5 combines with J gene TRBJ1-3; D unresolved. There are 16 residues in the CDR3. The germline gives CDR1 MNHEY, CDR2 SVGAGI. V was shortened by 0 bases and J by 0 bases, with 9 bases between the two germline ends. The CDR3 DNA reads as TGTGCCAGCAGTTACTCGTGGAGCGGCTCTGGAAACACCATATATTTT. Translation gives CASSYSWSGSGNTIYF.

This clone was recorded a few times. The chain carries TRBV3-1 (or the pseudogene TRBV3-2) and TRBJ1-3; D may be TRBD1 (5 bases). The length of the CDR3 is 15 residues. V was trimmed by 5 bases and J by 7 bases, leaving 18 bases between them. Germline CDR1 LGHDT, CDR2 YNNKEL (reference sequence). The CDR3 sequence: CASSNGGRTSNTIYF. In DNA, the CDR3 is TGTGCCAGCAGCAACGGGGGACGCACCAGTAACACCATATATTTT.

Here the CDR3 DNA reads TGCGCCAGCAGCCAAGATTGGCAGTATGAAGCTTTCTTT. This encodes CASSQDWQYEAFF. This chain connects TRBV4-3 to TRBJ1-1; D not resolved. Trimming took off 0 bases at V and 7 bases at J, with 9 bases between the two ends. Germline V gene data show CDR1 as LGHNA and CDR2 as YSLEER. The CDR3 runs 13 residues.

V and J are TRBV11-3 and TRBJ2-2; weak D call: TRBD2 (6 bases). This CDR3 is built from 16 residues. Trimming took 2 bases from V and 2 from J, leaving 12 bases between them. The germline V gene has CDR1 SGHNT and CDR2 YENEEA. The CDR3 sequence is CASSLQAGLNTGELFF. CDR3 nucleotides: TGTGCCAGCAGCTTACAAGCGGGCCTTAACACCGGGGAGCTGTTTTTT.

This chain uses TRBV5-4 with TRBJ1-1; 11 nucleotides align to TRBD1. The CDR3 length is 15 residues. The germline CDR1 and CDR2 sequences are SGHNT and YYREEE (reference sequence). Unmatched junction bases numbered 1, after V lost 3 bases and J lost 0 bases. CDR3 in amino acids: CASSSGQGVNTEAFF. The CDR3 region has the DNA TGTGCCAGCAGCTCGGGACAGGGGGTGAACACTGAAGCTTTCTTT.

The chain links TRBV4-1 to TRBJ2-7; 8 nucleotides align to TRBD1. Germline CDR1 and CDR2: MGHRA and YSYEKL. The CDR3 contains 15 residues. J was trimmed by 6 bases and V by 4 bases; bases with no gene match: 11. CDR3 bases: TGCGCCAGCAGCCTCCCGACAGGGGCGCCTGTCGAGCAGTACTTC. Translation: CASSLPTGAPVEQYF.

The CDR3 nucleotides are TGTGCCAGCAGCTTGGGGACAGGGTGGCCCTACGAGCAGTACTTC. Its protein product is CASSLGTGWPYEQYF. V and J are TRBV7-2 and TRBJ2-7, with 9 bases fitting TRBD1. The V gene's germline CDR1 is SGHTA and CDR2 FQGNSA. The CDR3 length is 15 residues. The junction had 5 bases not matched to a gene; V was cut back by 3 bases and J by 2 bases.

The chain employs TRBV29-1 and TRBJ2-5, with 9 positions matching TRBD2. CDR3 length: 21 amino acids. The V segment lost 6 bases and the J segment 2 bases; nucleotides outside the gene matches: 28. Germline V gene data show CDR1 as SQVTM and CDR2 as ANQGSEA. The CDR3 sequence is CSVTPGTSYGTVTREQETQYF. The CDR3 DNA reads TGCAGCGTCACCCCCGGGACTAGCTACGGCACCGTCACGAGGGAGCAAGAGACCCAGTACTTC.

CDR3 region: CATSDLGTSGSWAGYNEQFF. The CDR3, as DNA: TGTGCCACCAGTGATTTGGGGACTAGCGGGAGTTGGGCTGGGTACAATGAGCAGTTCTTC. The chain recombines TRBV24-1 with TRBJ2-1, with 14 bases lining up with TRBD2. V trimming: 0 bases; J trimming: 4 bases; junction bases outside the gene matches: 10. This CDR3 comprises 20 residues. Germline loops: CDR1 KGHDR, CDR2 SFDVKD.

The CDR3, as DNA: TGCGCCAGCAGCCCACCTAGCGGGCCTCGCAATGAGCAGTTCTTC. It translates to CASSPPSGPRNEQFF. The chain couples TRBV5-1 to TRBJ2-1; 8 nucleotides line up with TRBD2. V trimming: 4 bases; J trimming: 6 bases; junction bases outside the gene matches: 9. Looked up from germline, CDR1 is SGHRS and CDR2 is YFSETQ. The CDR3 totals 15 residues.

The chain employs TRBV4-1 and TRBJ2-2; D may be TRBD2 (6 bases). The CDR3 totals 17 residues. CDR1 is MGHRA and CDR2 is YSYEKL in the germline V gene. V dropped 1 base and J dropped 5 bases, with 17 bases sitting between them. This chain's CDR3 is CASSQVITGDRTGELFF. The DNA for the CDR3 is TGCGCCAGCAGCCAAGTGATTACGGGAGATCGGACCGGGGAGCTGTTTTTT.

Concerning this clone itself: Other DNA sequences in the same sample also yield this CDR3. The chain employs TRBV5-1 and TRBJ1-1, with D maybe TRBD1 (6 bases). The CDR3 sequence is 13 residues long. Per the germline V gene, CDR1 is SGHRS and CDR2 is YFSETQ. V was cut by 5 bases and J by 1 base, with 9 bases left in between. This CDR3 reads CASSWTANTEAFF. The DNA for the CDR3 is TGCGCCAGCAGTTGGACAGCGAACACTGAAGCTTTCTTT.

This rearrangement joins TRBV5-1 to TRBJ2-2; 7 bases match TRBD1. Per the germline V gene, CDR1 is SGHRS and CDR2 is YFSETQ. There are 15 residues in the CDR3. Trimming took 3 bases from V and 2 from J; bases not matched to a gene: 4. The CDR3 sequence is CASSSGTVNTGELFF. As DNA, the CDR3 is TGCGCCAGCAGCTCCGGGACAGTTAACACCGGGGAGCTGTTTTTT.

This clone has just one count. The chain employs TRBV5-8 and TRBJ2-3; TRBD1 aligns across 11 bases. Germline CDR1 SGHTS, CDR2 YDEGEE. Unmatched junction bases numbered 9, after V lost 0 bases and J lost 6 bases. The CDR3 totals 17 residues. CDR3 nucleotide sequence: TGTGCCAGCAGCTTGGTAATAGTTGGACAGGGGGCGGATACGCAGTATTTT. Its protein is CASSLVIVGQGADTQYF.

The chain carries TRBV7-7 and TRBJ2-2, with TRBD1 identical over 7 bases. Germline CDR1 is SSHAT and CDR2 is FNYEAQ (reference sequence). The ends lost 5 bases at V and 3 bases at J; junction bases unmatched: 12. There are 17 residues in the CDR3. The chain's CDR3 is CASSPWLGDSYTGELFF. CDR3 sequence (DNA): TGTGCCAGCAGCCCATGGTTGGGGGACAGTTACACCGGGGAGCTGTTTTTT.

This clone occurred once. The chain combines TRBV30 with TRBJ2-3; 10 nucleotides agree with TRBD1. The CDR3 contains 14 residues. The V segment lost 3 bases and the J segment 5 bases; nucleotides outside the gene matches: 5. Per the germline V gene, CDR1 is GTSNPN and CDR2 is SVGIG (reference sequence). The CDR3 sequence: CAWSLGQGLDTQYF. CDR3 nucleotides: TGTGCCTGGAGCTTGGGACAGGGGCTAGATACGCAGTATTTT. The whole variable domain, filled in from reference TRBV30 and TRBJ2-3, reads SQTIHQWPATLVQPVGSPLSLECTVEGTSNPNLYWYRQAAGRGLQLLFYSVGIGQISSEVPQNLSASRPQDRQFILSSKKLLLSDSGFYLCAWSLGQGLDTQYFGPGTRLTVL.

Concerning this clone itself: An end of the junction differs from the germline gene, which may be a read error. The V gene is TRBV7-2, the J gene TRBJ1-3; a possible D gene is TRBD1 (5 bases). CDR1 and CDR2 from the germline V gene are SGHTA and FQGNSA. This CDR3 has 18 amino acids. This CDR3 reads CAGSLRTGGKLSGNTIYF. The CDR3 DNA follows: TGTGCCGGCAGCTTAAGGACGGGGGGGAAACTCTCTGGAAACACCATATATTTT.

The V gene is TRBV6-5, the J gene TRBJ1-3; the D is unclear. CDR3 size: 12 residues. Germline loops: CDR1 MNHEY, CDR2 SVGAGI. Trimming took 6 bases from V and 7 from J, leaving 10 bases between them. The CDR3 here is CASRSGGNTIYF. The CDR3 bases are TGTGCCAGCAGGTCAGGTGGGAACACCATATATTTT.

In nucleotides, the CDR3 is TGTGCCAGCAGTCCTCAGGGAAATCAGCCCCAGCATTTT. Its translation: CASSPQGNQPQHF. The rearrangement uses TRBV12-3 or TRBV12-4 and TRBJ1-5, with D possibly being TRBD1 (5 bases). Trimming took 5 bases from V and 4 from J, leaving 9 bases between them. CDR3 length equals 13 residues.

This sequence joins TRBV3-1 (or the pseudogene TRBV3-2) and TRBJ1-2; D is undetermined. The CDR3 has 11 residues. Germline lookup yields CDR1 LGHDT and CDR2 YNNKEL (reference sequence). Trimming stripped 1 base from V and 11 bases from J, with 8 bases between. The CDR3: CASSQGPTYTF. CDR3 in DNA: TGTGCCAGCAGCCAAGGGCCGACTTACACCTTC.